Listed below are T cell receptor beta chains from one sample, sequenced in a study of early T cells in non-severe SARS-CoV-2 infection. Each CDR3 protein gets one entry after TCRdb re-called the 5' RACE reads with MiXCR. Of 55,000 to 75,000 distinct CDR3 sequences listed, about 8% are singletons. Sequences were obtained from whole blood. The receptors were gathered from an adult who was a healthcare worker with PCR-confirmed SARS-CoV-2 infection or an uninfected control (not recorded which). The CDR3 runs from the conserved cysteine through the conserved F or W. Each record gives: V gene, D gene, clone size, J gene, CDR3 DNA, CDR3 protein. D genes are given only for firm matches. Clone size appears in some rows only: once, few, many, or a class for an expanded clone.

TRBV7-9	-	many	TRBJ1-4	TGTGCCAGCAGCCAGGCCAGGGGACGTGAAAAACTGTTTTTT	CASSQARGREKLFF
TRBV7-2	-	many	TRBJ1-3	TGTGCCAGCAGCTTATTGCCGGGACAATACTCTGGAAACACCATATATTTT	CASSLLPGQYSGNTIYF
TRBV29-1	-	few	TRBJ1-1	TGCAGCGTTGAGGACCGTACCGAAGCTTTCTTT	CSVEDRTEAFF
TRBV11-2	-	-	TRBJ2-3	TGTGCCAGCAGCTTAAGCCTAACAGATACGCAGTATTTT	CASSLSLTDTQYF
TRBV7-9	-	many	TRBJ1-3	TGTGCCAGCAGCTCGACTAGGTCTGGAAACACCATATATTTT	CASSSTRSGNTIYF
TRBV28	-	many	TRBJ1-2	TGTGCCAGCAGTTTAGGGCAGGCCTATGGCTACACCTTC	CASSLGQAYGYTF
TRBV5-1	TRBD2	many	TRBJ2-5	TGCGCCAGCAGCTTGGTTGGTAGCGGGAGACTTTACGAGACCCAGTACTTC	CASSLVGSGRLYETQYF
TRBV20-1	TRBD2	few	TRBJ2-5	TGCAGTGCCGGACCGGGAGGTCGGGCAGTCCAAGAGACCCAGTACTTC	CSAGPGGRAVQETQYF
TRBV9	-	few	TRBJ1-4	TGTGCCAGCAGCTACAGTACCAATGAAAAACTGTTTTTT	CASSYSTNEKLFF
TRBV4-1	-	-	TRBJ2-7	TGCGCCAGCAGCCAAGATCTCAGGGAGGACTACGAGCAGTACTTC	CASSQDLREDYEQYF
TRBV29-1	-	many	TRBJ2-3	TGCAGCGTTGTGGGGCAGGGAGCCACAGATACGCAGTATTTT	CSVVGQGATDTQYF
TRBV19	-	few	TRBJ2-5	TGTGCCAGTAGCGCGGAGGAGGACCAAGAGACCCAGTACTTC	CASSAEEDQETQYF
TRBV29-1	TRBD1	-	TRBJ2-7	TGCAGCGTTATGGGGGATGGGACAGAGCGCGAGCAGTACTTC	CSVMGDGTEREQYF
TRBV28	TRBD2	-	TRBJ2-2	TGTGCCAGCAGTTCCGGACTAGCGGACACCGGGGAGCTGTTTTTT	CASSSGLADTGELFF
TRBV19	-	few	TRBJ1-5	TGTGCCAGTAGTATAGCCCAAGGGAGCAATCAGCCCCAGCATTTT	CASSIAQGSNQPQHF
TRBV28	TRBD1	many	TRBJ2-7	TGTGCCAGCAGGGGGACAGGGGTGGGCGAGCAGTACTTC	CASRGTGVGEQYF
TRBV12-3/TRBV12-4	TRBD1	many	TRBJ2-4	TGTGCCAGCAGTACCCGAACAGGGGCGACGGCCAAAAACATTCAGTACTTC	CASSTRTGATAKNIQYF
TRBV7-3	-	medium-sized	TRBJ2-3	TGTGCCAGCAGCTTACAACGGAGGGATACGCAGTATTTT	CASSLQRRDTQYF
TRBV29-1	-	many	TRBJ2-1	TGCAGCGTTGAAGATCTGGCGGGGTCCGAGCAGTTCTTC	CSVEDLAGSEQFF
TRBV30	-	few	TRBJ1-1	TGTGCCTGGAGTGCCCATGTGTTGAACACTGAAGCTTTCTTT	CAWSAHVLNTEAFF
TRBV2	TRBD2	few	TRBJ2-1	TGTGCCAGCAGGGGACTAGCGGGCTTTAATGAGCAGTTCTTC	CASRGLAGFNEQFF
TRBV28	-	many	TRBJ1-1	TGTGCCAGCAGTTTACCCATCGGAGAGGCTCTCTATAACACTGAAGCTTTCTTT	CASSLPIGEALYNTEAFF
TRBV7-6	-	few	TRBJ1-2	TGTGCCAGCAGCTTAGCGTGGGACCCACAGACGGACACCTTC	CASSLAWDPQTDTF
TRBV24-1	-	few	TRBJ2-2	TGTGCCACCAGTGAATCCGTCTCTACCGGGGAGCTGTTTTTT	CATSESVSTGELFF
TRBV15	TRBD1	many	TRBJ2-5	TGTGCCACCAGCAGAGGGACAGGGGCCGATCAAGAGACCCAGTACTTC	CATSRGTGADQETQYF
TRBV10-2	TRBD2	many	TRBJ2-1	TGCGCCAGCCTAATAGCGGGAGGGCCAGGGGAGCAGTTCTTC	CASLIAGGPGEQFF
TRBV11-2	-	many	TRBJ2-7	TGTGCCAGCAGCCGGAGGGCCTACGAGCAGTACTTC	CASSRRAYEQYF
TRBV7-9	-	-	TRBJ1-6	TGTGCCAGCAGCCACAACGGTAATTCACCCCTCCACTTT	CASSHNGNSPLHF